This passage covers 27 T cell receptor beta chains from one sample sequenced in a study of blood T cell repertoires in COVID-19. TCRdb's copy holds only in-frame clones and misses some; the assay was immunoSEQ multiplex PCR. The sample lists hundreds of thousands of clones; under 90% were seen once. The sequenced material came from peripheral blood. The receptors were sampled from a woman in her forties or fifties who had recovered from COVID-19.

The CDR3 loop reads CASRWTGGEAFF. CDR3 DNA sequence: TGTGCCAGCAGGTGGACAGGGGGTGAGGCTTTCTTT. The J gene is TRBJ1-1, the V gene TRBV28, with 10 bases matching TRBD1. The trim removed 6 bases at V and 11 bases at J, leaving 6 bases unmatched. The CDR3 covers 12 residues. CDR1 is MDHEN, CDR2 SYDVKM, per germline.

The rearrangement joins TRBV13 to TRBJ1-4; 9 bases fit TRBD1. CDR1 is PRHDT and CDR2 is FYEKMQ in the germline V gene (reference sequence). The CDR3 covers 14 residues. J gave up 6 bases and V 5 bases, and 4 bases lay outside the gene matches. DNA for the CDR3: TGTGCCAGCAGCACACAGGGGGCGTATGAAAAACTGTTTTTT. Protein: CASSTQGAYEKLFF.

V gene TRBV28 combines with J gene TRBJ1-2, with 7 bases aligning to TRBD1. J was trimmed by 5 bases and V by 1 base; bases with no gene match: 7. This CDR3 has 15 residues. In germline, CDR1 is MDHEN, CDR2 SYDVKM. The CDR3 is CASSLLGDRVYGYTF. DNA for the CDR3: TGTGCCAGCAGTTTATTAGGGGACAGAGTGTATGGCTACACCTTC.

The chain has TRBV5-1 and TRBJ2-1; D is unresolved. The germline V gene has CDR1 SGHRS and CDR2 YFSETQ. Trimming shortened V by 4 bases and J by 9 bases, and 17 bases separated the two germline ends. The length of the CDR3 is 14 residues. The CDR3 bases are TGCGCCAGCAGCGAAATTGGTGCGGAGTCTGAGCAGTTCTTC. Residues: CASSEIGAESEQFF.

This clone has only one observation. Other DNA variants within this sample encode the same CDR3. V is TRBV7-2 and J is TRBJ1-4; TRBD1 matches at 7 bases. The CDR3 covers 14 residues. V dropped 3 bases and J dropped 8; count of bases not matched to a gene: 6. Germline V lookup: CDR1 SGHTA, CDR2 FQGNSA. The DNA of the CDR3 is TGTGCCAGCAGCTTCAGAGGGGGCGACGAAAAACTGTTTTTT. Translated: CASSFRGGDEKLFF.

The chain employs TRBV5-6 and TRBJ1-5; D not certain. The V gene's germline CDR1 is SGHDT and CDR2 YYEEEE. Trimming cost V 2 bases and J 1 base, with 10 bases left between them. The CDR3 sequence is 15 residues long. The CDR3 sequence is CASSLSGNSNQPQHF. In DNA form, the CDR3 reads TGTGCCAGCAGCTTATCGGGAAACAGCAATCAGCCCCAGCATTTT.

The chain carries TRBV27 and TRBJ2-5; 9 bases align to TRBD1. This CDR3 has 13 amino acids. Germline V lookup: CDR1 MNHEY, CDR2 SMNVEV (reference sequence). The junction had 3 bases not matched to a gene; V was cut back by 5 bases and J by 5 bases. CDR3 in amino acids: CASSPDRGETQYF. CDR3 in DNA: TGTGCCAGCAGTCCTGACAGGGGGGAGACCCAGTACTTC.

The chain links TRBV18 to TRBJ1-4, with D possibly TRBD1 on 6 matching bases. The germline V gene has CDR1 KGHSH and CDR2 LQKENI. Trimming cost V 2 bases and J 14 bases, with 12 bases left between them. The CDR3 loop spans 12 amino acids. CDR3 nucleotide sequence: TGTGCCAGCTCACCAAACAGGGTATTGCTGTTTTTT. Translating it yields CASSPNRVLLFF.

J is TRBJ2-7 and V is TRBV5-1; 10 nucleotides agree with TRBD2. Trimming removed 6 bases from V and 0 bases from J; junction bases left unmatched: 6. This CDR3 is 15 amino acids long. Germline CDR1 is SGHRS and CDR2 is YFSETQ. Here the CDR3 reads CASTPLAGDSYEQYF. DNA of the CDR3: TGCGCCAGCACCCCCCTAGCGGGGGACTCCTACGAGCAGTACTTC.

This clone has a handful of counts. V is TRBV11-2 and J is TRBJ2-1; no clear D gene. CDR1 and CDR2 from the germline V gene are SGHAT and FQNNGV. Trimming took off 5 bases at V and 9 bases at J, with 8 bases between the two ends. The CDR3 is 11 residues long. The CDR3 spells CASSRQVEQFF. The CDR3 DNA follows: TGTGCCAGCAGCCGGCAGGTTGAGCAGTTCTTC.

V gene TRBV4-1 combines with J gene TRBJ1-1; a possible D gene is TRBD1 (6 bases). The germline V gene encodes CDR1 MGHRA and CDR2 YSYEKL. The CDR3 length is 16 residues. Deletions cut 4 bases from V and 2 bases from J, with 17 bases between. In DNA, the CDR3 is TGCGCCAGCAGCCCTGCGAGTTTAGGGGGTAACACTGAAGCTTTCTTT. Translation gives CASSPASLGGNTEAFF.

The chain recombines TRBV28 with TRBJ1-4, with a weak D call TRBD1 (5 bases). Germline V gene sequence: CDR1 MDHEN, CDR2 SYDVKM. This CDR3 spans 18 amino acids. Trimming took 5 bases from V and 4 from J, leaving 23 bases between them. The CDR3 protein is CASSPHKAGTDYNEKLFF. DNA of the CDR3: TGTGCCAGCAGTCCTCACAAAGCCGGGACGGACTATAATGAAAAACTGTTTTTT.

The chain is built from TRBV5-4 and TRBJ1-2, with D possibly TRBD1 on 5 matching bases. The germline V gene has CDR1 SGHNT and CDR2 YYREEE (reference sequence). The V and J ends lost 2 bases and 4 bases respectively, with 12 bases between them. The CDR3 is 14 residues long. CDR3 region: CASSFGGGSYGYTF. The CDR3 DNA sequence: TGTGCCAGCAGCTTTGGGGGGGGATCCTATGGCTACACCTTC.

J is TRBJ2-2 and V is TRBV24-1; 7 bases are shared with TRBD1. Germline values: CDR1 KGHDR, CDR2 SFDVKD. With 9 bases clipped from V and 3 bases from J, the junction kept 6 bases outside the gene matches. The CDR3 is made up of 14 amino acids. The CDR3 loop is CATAFGQDTGELFF. The CDR3 DNA reads as TGTGCCACCGCTTTTGGACAGGACACCGGGGAGCTGTTTTTT.

The CDR3 DNA is TGTGCCAGCAGCCAGGGGGCTGACAATCAGCCCCAGCATTTT. It encodes CASSQGADNQPQHF. This chain connects TRBV6-5 to TRBJ1-5; 8 positions match TRBD1. CDR1 and CDR2 (germline): MNHEY, SVGAGI. The CDR3 runs to 14 residues. The V gene end was trimmed by 6 bases and the J gene end by 3 bases; junction bases not matched to a gene: 4.

V is TRBV2 and J is TRBJ2-5; a possible D gene is TRBD2 (5 bases). V was clipped by 8 bases and J by 0 bases, with 10 bases between them. Germline CDR1 and CDR2: SNHLY and FYNNEI. CDR3 length equals 13 residues. The CDR3 sequence is CASGARDQETQYF. The DNA for the CDR3 is TGTGCCAGCGGAGCGAGGGACCAAGAGACCCAGTACTTC.

This clone has ten or more counts. This chain connects TRBV4-3 to TRBJ1-4; TRBD1 agrees at 8 bases. The CDR3 sequence is 18 residues long. Trimming removed 0 bases from V and 2 bases from J; junction bases left unmatched: 8. Germline CDR1 reads LGHNA; CDR2 reads YSLEER. As DNA, the CDR3 is TGCGCCAGCAGCCAAGATTCAGACAGGGGAAGGACTAATGAAAAACTGTTTTTT. As protein: CASSQDSDRGRTNEKLFF.

The rearrangement uses TRBV9 and TRBJ2-3, with D perhaps matching TRBD2 (7 bases). Germline V CDR1 and CDR2: SGDLS, YYNGEE. V dropped 0 bases and J dropped 3 bases, with 14 bases sitting between them. CDR3 length equals 16 residues. The DNA of the CDR3 is TGTGCCAGCAGCGTAGAGGGCGGGGGCCGAACAGATACGCAGTATTTT. Its protein product is CASSVEGGGRTDTQYF.

The chain links TRBV9 to TRBJ2-1; D is perhaps TRBD1 (6 bases). Germline values: CDR1 SGDLS, CDR2 YYNGEE. The V gene lost 6 bases and the J gene lost 7 bases, with 14 bases spanning the gap. This CDR3 spans 13 amino acids. CDR3 residues: CASTQGPGNEQFF. The DNA for the CDR3 is TGTGCCAGCACACAGGGTCCGGGGAATGAGCAGTTCTTC.

This rearrangement joins TRBV28 to TRBJ1-4; unclear D gene. The CDR3 contains 15 residues. Germline assignment: CDR1 MDHEN and CDR2 SYDVKM. The V end was cut by 2 bases, the J end by 4 bases, with 11 bases between. CDR3 residues: CASSLTGRYNEKLFF. For the CDR3, the DNA is TGTGCCAGCAGTTTAACGGGTCGATATAATGAAAAACTGTTTTTT.

The chain recombines TRBV14 with TRBJ1-4; D ambiguous. This CDR3 has 14 amino acids. With 4 bases removed from V and 0 bases from J, the gap between germline ends came to 6 bases. CDR1 and CDR2 (germline): SGHDN, FVKESK. The DNA of the CDR3 is TGTGCCAGCAGCCCGCGGGCAACTAATGAAAAACTGTTTTTT. The encoded protein is CASSPRATNEKLFF.

This clone was counted only a few times. V usage is TRBV5-1 and J usage is TRBJ2-2; TRBD2 matches at 11 bases. Germline V gene lookup returns CDR1 SGHRS and CDR2 YFSETQ. This CDR3 comprises 15 residues. V shed 7 bases and J 6 bases; nucleotides not matched to a gene: 8. Here the CDR3 reads CASGGTSGTSGELFF. The CDR3, as DNA: TGCGCCAGCGGAGGGACTAGCGGTACCTCCGGGGAGCTGTTTTTT.

The rearrangement joins TRBV5-4 to TRBJ1-2; 7 nucleotides agree with TRBD1. This CDR3 has 17 residues. J gave up 2 bases and V 3 bases, and 13 bases lay outside the gene matches. CDR1 is SGHNT, CDR2 YYREEE, per germline (reference sequence). The CDR3 protein is CASSSIDRAVGNYGYTF. In nucleotides, the CDR3 is TGTGCCAGCAGCTCTATAGACAGGGCGGTGGGCAACTATGGCTACACCTTC.

CDR3: CASSPRGGRSEAFF. The CDR3, as DNA: TGTGCCAGCAGTCCGCGCGGGGGGCGCAGCGAAGCTTTCTTT. The rearrangement links TRBV28 to TRBJ1-1; a possible D gene is TRBD1 (6 bases). Between the trimmed V and J ends, which lost 5 bases and 8 bases, there was a span of 18 bases. The germline V gene has CDR1 MDHEN and CDR2 SYDVKM. The CDR3 covers 14 residues.

The chain links TRBV30 to TRBJ1-2; the match to TRBD1 covers 9 bases. CDR1 and CDR2 (germline): GTSNPN, SVGIG (reference sequence). V shed 5 bases, J shed 7 bases, and the junction held 11 bases outside the gene matches. CDR3 size: 14 residues. The CDR3 is CAWSPGQGGGGYTF. CDR3 nucleotides: TGTGCCTGGTCCCCGGGACAGGGAGGCGGTGGCTACACCTTC.

The chain uses TRBV11-2 and TRBJ2-1, with unresolved D. V dropped 0 bases and J dropped 4 bases, with 7 bases sitting between them. CDR1 is SGHAT, CDR2 FQNNGV, per germline. CDR3 length: 14 amino acids. This CDR3 reads CASSLDSGYNEQFF. The CDR3 nucleotides are TGTGCCAGCAGCTTAGATTCAGGATACAATGAGCAGTTCTTC.

This chain joins TRBV3-1 (or the pseudogene TRBV3-2) and TRBJ1-3; no clear D gene. The germline V gene has CDR1 LGHDT and CDR2 YNNKEL (reference sequence). The CDR3 extends over 15 amino acids. V lost 1 base and J lost 6, with 13 bases in between. In DNA form, the CDR3 reads TGTGCCAGCAGCCAAGTCCTCCGGAGGGAAAACACCATATATTTT. It codes for CASSQVLRRENTIYF.